These T cell receptor beta chains were read from a single sample in a study of identical twins. TCRdb used MiXCR to reprocess the 5' RACE reads, holding one entry per CDR3 protein. This sample carries approximately 550,000 distinct CDR3 sequences, 20% to 25% of them seen once, and the ten largest clones take more than 0.4%. These data also featured in a second study, about yellow fever vaccine responses in identical twins.

Sequencing input: CD4+ T cells sorted from blood. The source is a woman younger than 30 in good health. Each CDR3 is given with its conserved first and last residue. The order of the fields is V gene, D gene, J gene, clone size, CDR3 protein, CDR3 DNA. The D gene is left open where the match is weak. Not every row has a clone size; where given, it reads once, few, many or a size class.

v_gene: TRBV29-1
d_gene: TRBD1
j_gene: TRBJ2-1
abundance: few
CDR3aa: CSDRTGYNEQFF
CDR3nt: TGCAGCGATCGGACAGGATACAATGAGCAGTTCTTC

v_gene: TRBV7-8
d_gene: .
j_gene: TRBJ1-1
abundance: few
CDR3aa: CASSLANRKMNTEAFF
CDR3nt: TGTGCCAGCAGCTTAGCGAACAGGAAAATGAACACTGAAGCTTTCTTT

v_gene: TRBV20-1
d_gene: TRBD2
j_gene: TRBJ2-3
abundance: .
CDR3aa: CSARDLAGRRTDTQYF
CDR3nt: TGCAGTGCTAGAGATTTAGCGGGGAGGCGCACAGATACGCAGTATTTT

v_gene: TRBV5-1
d_gene: .
j_gene: TRBJ2-5
abundance: .
CDR3aa: CASSLDRRETQYF
CDR3nt: TGCGCCAGCAGCTTGGACAGGCGGGAGACCCAGTACTTC

v_gene: TRBV5-1
d_gene: .
j_gene: TRBJ2-5
abundance: .
CDR3aa: CASSDSWGETQYF
CDR3nt: TGCGCCAGCAGCGACAGCTGGGGAGAGACCCAGTACTTC

v_gene: TRBV6-2/TRBV6-3
d_gene: TRBD1
j_gene: TRBJ1-6
abundance: few
CDR3aa: CASGQGVNSPLHF
CDR3nt: TGTGCCAGCGGACAGGGGGTTAATTCACCCCTCCACTTT

v_gene: TRBV6-5
d_gene: TRBD1
j_gene: TRBJ2-1
abundance: .
CDR3aa: CASSSPGQGVEQFF
CDR3nt: TGTGCCAGCAGTTCCCCGGGACAGGGCGTTGAGCAGTTCTTC

v_gene: TRBV10-3
d_gene: .
j_gene: TRBJ2-5
abundance: .
CDR3aa: CAIRGAEGETQYF
CDR3nt: TGTGCCATCAGGGGGGCCGAAGGAGAGACCCAGTACTTC

v_gene: TRBV20-1
d_gene: .
j_gene: TRBJ2-3
abundance: few
CDR3aa: CSATRSTDTQYF
CDR3nt: TGCAGTGCCACACGGAGCACAGATACGCAGTATTTT

v_gene: TRBV28
d_gene: .
j_gene: TRBJ2-1
abundance: few
CDR3aa: CASSNTPRSYNEQFF
CDR3nt: TGTGCCAGCAGCAACACTCCCCGCTCCTACAATGAGCAGTTCTTC

v_gene: TRBV6-5
d_gene: .
j_gene: TRBJ1-1
abundance: .
CDR3aa: CASSTPSSGTEAFF
CDR3nt: TGTGCCAGCAGTACTCCCTCCAGTGGGACTGAAGCTTTCTTT

v_gene: TRBV5-1
d_gene: .
j_gene: TRBJ2-1
abundance: many
CDR3aa: CASSPTSGIAYNEQFF
CDR3nt: TGCGCCAGCAGCCCGACTTCGGGTATCGCCTACAATGAGCAGTTCTTC

v_gene: TRBV7-2
d_gene: TRBD2
j_gene: TRBJ2-1
abundance: .
CDR3aa: CASSPGGTSGLGGQFF
CDR3nt: TGTGCCAGCAGCCCAGGAGGGACTAGCGGGCTGGGTGGGCAGTTCTTC

v_gene: TRBV10-3
d_gene: TRBD2
j_gene: TRBJ2-2
abundance: .
CDR3aa: CAISDPGLAGERTGELFF
CDR3nt: TGTGCCATCAGCGACCCGGGACTAGCGGGTGAGAGGACCGGGGAGCTGTTTTTT

v_gene: TRBV10-3
d_gene: TRBD1
j_gene: TRBJ2-1
abundance: few
CDR3aa: CAISAGQGENNEQFF
CDR3nt: TGTGCCATCAGTGCCGGACAGGGCGAGAACAATGAGCAGTTCTTC

v_gene: TRBV29-1
d_gene: TRBD2
j_gene: TRBJ2-1
abundance: .
CDR3aa: CSVVALAGNEQFF
CDR3nt: TGCAGCGTCGTAGCACTAGCGGGCAATGAGCAGTTCTTC

v_gene: TRBV5-1
d_gene: TRBD1
j_gene: TRBJ2-4
abundance: .
CDR3aa: CASSPDRGQSKNIQYF
CDR3nt: TGCGCCAGCAGCCCGGACAGGGGGCAGAGCAAAAACATTCAGTACTTC

v_gene: TRBV24-1
d_gene: TRBD1
j_gene: TRBJ2-5
abundance: many
CDR3aa: CATSDPLTGTGETQYF
CDR3nt: TGTGCCACCAGTGACCCCTTGACAGGGACGGGAGAGACCCAGTACTTC

v_gene: TRBV27
d_gene: TRBD1
j_gene: TRBJ2-2
abundance: .
CDR3aa: CASSLQGALTGELFF
CDR3nt: TGTGCCAGCAGTTTACAGGGGGCACTAACCGGGGAGCTGTTTTTT

v_gene: TRBV15
d_gene: .
j_gene: TRBJ2-3
abundance: .
CDR3aa: CATADTQYF
CDR3nt: TGTGCCACCGCAGATACGCAGTATTTT

v_gene: TRBV3-1
d_gene: .
j_gene: TRBJ1-1
abundance: many
CDR3aa: CASSRRSGTEAFF
CDR3nt: TGTGCCAGCAGTAGGCGGAGTGGTACTGAAGCTTTCTTT

v_gene: TRBV6-1
d_gene: .
j_gene: TRBJ2-5
abundance: .
CDR3aa: CASSTRSVQETQYF
CDR3nt: TGTGCCAGCAGTACCCGTAGCGTCCAAGAGACCCAGTACTTC

v_gene: TRBV29-1
d_gene: .
j_gene: TRBJ2-1
abundance: .
CDR3aa: CSVEATGTFEQFF
CDR3nt: TGCAGCGTTGAAGCAACAGGGACCTTTGAGCAGTTCTTC

v_gene: TRBV6-5
d_gene: .
j_gene: TRBJ2-3
abundance: few
CDR3aa: CASSYSFFSTDTQYF
CDR3nt: TGTGCCAGCAGTTACTCCTTCTTTAGCACAGATACGCAGTATTTT

v_gene: TRBV29-1
d_gene: TRBD1
j_gene: TRBJ1-2
abundance: .
CDR3aa: CSVDFSGTGGPVYGYTF
CDR3nt: TGCAGCGTTGACTTCTCAGGGACAGGGGGCCCGGTCTATGGCTACACCTTC

v_gene: TRBV24-1
d_gene: TRBD2
j_gene: TRBJ2-3
abundance: .
CDR3aa: CTTSDFNGAGAITDTQYF
CDR3nt: TGTACCACCAGTGATTTTAATGGAGCGGGAGCCATCACAGATACGCAGTATTTT

v_gene: TRBV20-1
d_gene: .
j_gene: TRBJ2-3
abundance: .
CDR3aa: CSASVNTQYF
CDR3nt: TGCAGTGCTAGTGTCAATACGCAGTATTTT

v_gene: TRBV2
d_gene: .
j_gene: TRBJ1-2
abundance: few
CDR3aa: CASSEAAQGYTF
CDR3nt: TGTGCCAGCAGTGAAGCCGCGCAGGGCTACACCTTC

v_gene: TRBV10-2
d_gene: TRBD2
j_gene: TRBJ2-1
abundance: .
CDR3aa: CASRGLAGGQGSYNEQFF
CDR3nt: TGCGCCAGCAGAGGACTAGCGGGAGGGCAGGGGTCCTACAATGAGCAGTTCTTC

v_gene: TRBV29-1
d_gene: TRBD2
j_gene: TRBJ2-3
abundance: .
CDR3aa: CSVQGLAGTDTQYF
CDR3nt: TGCAGCGTCCAGGGACTAGCAGGAACAGATACGCAGTATTTT

v_gene: TRBV5-6
d_gene: .
j_gene: TRBJ2-2
abundance: .
CDR3aa: CASSLANKVIRGNTGELFF
CDR3nt: TGTGCCAGCAGCTTGGCCAACAAAGTAATCAGGGGGAACACCGGGGAGCTGTTTTTT

v_gene: TRBV5-1
d_gene: .
j_gene: TRBJ2-4
abundance: few
CDR3aa: CASSAAGGTPAKNIQYF
CDR3nt: TGCGCCAGCAGCGCGGCGGGCGGAACCCCAGCCAAAAACATTCAGTACTTC

v_gene: TRBV7-9
d_gene: .
j_gene: TRBJ2-5
abundance: few
CDR3aa: CASEWAPSPETQYF
CDR3nt: TGTGCCAGCGAGTGGGCACCCTCACCGGAGACCCAGTACTTC

v_gene: TRBV7-8
d_gene: TRBD1
j_gene: TRBJ2-2
abundance: few
CDR3aa: CASSLNDLGQTGELFF
CDR3nt: TGTGCCAGCAGCTTAAACGATTTGGGACAGACCGGGGAGCTGTTTTTT

v_gene: TRBV19
d_gene: TRBD2
j_gene: TRBJ2-7
abundance: few
CDR3aa: CASSKGLAGGMGEQYF
CDR3nt: TGTGCCAGTAGTAAAGGACTAGCGGGAGGAATGGGCGAGCAGTACTTC

v_gene: TRBV27
d_gene: TRBD1
j_gene: TRBJ2-7
abundance: .
CDR3aa: CASSGTGITKQYF
CDR3nt: TGTGCCAGCAGCGGGACAGGGATTACAAAGCAGTACTTC

v_gene: TRBV12-3/TRBV12-4
d_gene: TRBD1
j_gene: TRBJ1-4
abundance: few
CDR3aa: CASSPLTPTGKREKLFF
CDR3nt: TGTGCCAGCAGTCCCCTCACGCCGACAGGGAAAAGAGAAAAACTGTTTTTT

v_gene: TRBV14
d_gene: .
j_gene: TRBJ1-6
abundance: few
CDR3aa: CASSQVNSPLHF
CDR3nt: TGTGCCAGCAGCCAGGTCAATTCACCCCTCCACTTT

v_gene: TRBV4-2
d_gene: .
j_gene: TRBJ2-5
abundance: .
CDR3aa: CASSQGVTARETQYF
CDR3nt: TGTGCCAGCAGCCAAGGGGTGACAGCGAGGGAGACCCAGTACTTC

v_gene: TRBV28
d_gene: .
j_gene: TRBJ2-1
abundance: .
CDR3aa: CASSLGFYNEQFF
CDR3nt: TGTGCCAGCAGTTTAGGGTTTTACAATGAGCAGTTCTTC

v_gene: TRBV24-1
d_gene: .
j_gene: TRBJ1-2
abundance: many
CDR3aa: CATSDTAPPYGYTF
CDR3nt: TGTGCCACCAGTGACACGGCCCCTCCCTATGGCTACACCTTC

v_gene: TRBV27
d_gene: TRBD1
j_gene: TRBJ1-1
abundance: few
CDR3aa: CASSSVDRWLTEAFF
CDR3nt: TGTGCCAGCAGTTCCGTGGACAGGTGGCTCACTGAAGCTTTCTTT

v_gene: TRBV10-3
d_gene: TRBD2
j_gene: TRBJ2-7
abundance: .
CDR3aa: CAVGLAGAYEQYF
CDR3nt: TGTGCCGTAGGACTAGCGGGAGCCTACGAGCAGTACTTC

v_gene: TRBV20-1
d_gene: TRBD2
j_gene: TRBJ2-1
abundance: .
CDR3aa: CSAGTSGGNEQFF
CDR3nt: TGCAGTGCCGGGACTAGCGGGGGTAATGAGCAGTTCTTC

v_gene: TRBV28
d_gene: .
j_gene: TRBJ2-1
abundance: .
CDR3aa: CASIQRAYNEQFF
CDR3nt: TGTGCCAGCATACAGCGGGCCTACAATGAGCAGTTCTTC

v_gene: TRBV11-3
d_gene: TRBD2
j_gene: TRBJ2-1
abundance: .
CDR3aa: CASSASGTSYNEQFF
CDR3nt: TGTGCCAGCAGCGCGAGCGGGACTTCCTACAATGAGCAGTTCTTC

v_gene: TRBV27
d_gene: .
j_gene: TRBJ1-5
abundance: few
CDR3aa: CASNLTGYSNQPQHF
CDR3nt: TGTGCCAGCAATTTAACAGGGTATAGCAATCAGCCCCAGCATTTT

v_gene: TRBV5-1
d_gene: TRBD2
j_gene: TRBJ2-1
abundance: few
CDR3aa: CASSSEGLAGETSYNEQFF
CDR3nt: TGCGCCAGCAGCTCGGAGGGACTAGCGGGAGAAACTTCCTACAATGAGCAGTTCTTC

v_gene: TRBV7-9
d_gene: TRBD1
j_gene: TRBJ2-1
abundance: once
CDR3aa: CASSLAWTGEGEQFF
CDR3nt: TGTGCCAGCAGCTTAGCGTGGACAGGGGAGGGTGAGCAGTTCTTC

v_gene: TRBV12-3/TRBV12-4
d_gene: .
j_gene: TRBJ2-1
abundance: once
CDR3aa: CASRSGGNSYNEQFF
CDR3nt: TGTGCCAGCAGAAGTGGCGGGAACTCCTACAATGAGCAGTTCTTC

v_gene: TRBV3-1
d_gene: TRBD2
j_gene: TRBJ2-1
abundance: many
CDR3aa: CASSQAPSGTGNEQFF
CDR3nt: TGTGCCAGCAGCCAAGCGCCTAGCGGGACCGGCAATGAGCAGTTCTTC

v_gene: TRBV5-1
d_gene: TRBD2
j_gene: TRBJ2-4
abundance: .
CDR3aa: CASSLYSSGSRMAKNIQYF
CDR3nt: TGCGCCAGCAGCTTGTATTCTAGCGGGAGTAGGATGGCCAAAAACATTCAGTACTTC

v_gene: TRBV12-3/TRBV12-4
d_gene: .
j_gene: TRBJ1-2
abundance: .
CDR3aa: CASSTSRVPGYGYTF
CDR3nt: TGTGCCAGCAGTACGAGCAGGGTTCCCGGCTATGGCTACACCTTC

v_gene: TRBV15
d_gene: .
j_gene: TRBJ1-2
abundance: .
CDR3aa: CATSRDPQGGYTF
CDR3nt: TGTGCCACCAGCAGAGATCCCCAGGGGGGCTACACCTTC

v_gene: TRBV21-1
d_gene: .
j_gene: TRBJ1-6
abundance: .
CDR3aa: CASSNLRTSHNSPLHF
CDR3nt: TGTGCCAGCAGCAACCTGCGGACGAGTCATAATTCACCCCTCCACTTT

v_gene: TRBV11-3
d_gene: .
j_gene: TRBJ1-6
abundance: few
CDR3aa: CASSRDLWSPLHF
CDR3nt: TGTGCCAGCAGCCGGGACCTTTGGTCACCCCTCCACTTT

v_gene: TRBV10-3
d_gene: TRBD1
j_gene: TRBJ2-2
abundance: few
CDR3aa: CAISQGTVDTNTGELFF
CDR3nt: TGTGCCATCAGTCAAGGGACAGTAGATACGAACACCGGGGAGCTGTTTTTT

v_gene: TRBV12-3/TRBV12-4
d_gene: .
j_gene: TRBJ2-3
abundance: .
CDR3aa: CASSMPPSGTDTQYF
CDR3nt: TGTGCCAGCAGCATGCCCCCCAGCGGGACAGATACGCAGTATTTT

v_gene: TRBV12-3/TRBV12-4
d_gene: TRBD1
j_gene: TRBJ2-2
abundance: .
CDR3aa: CASTETGVSTGELFF
CDR3nt: TGTGCCAGCACCGAGACAGGGGTGAGCACCGGGGAGCTGTTTTTT